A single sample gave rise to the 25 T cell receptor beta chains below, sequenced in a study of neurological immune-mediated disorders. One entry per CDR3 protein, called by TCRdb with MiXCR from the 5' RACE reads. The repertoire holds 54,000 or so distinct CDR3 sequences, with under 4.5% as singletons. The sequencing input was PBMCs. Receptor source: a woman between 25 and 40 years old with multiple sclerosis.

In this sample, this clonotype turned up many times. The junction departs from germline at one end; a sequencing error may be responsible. The CDR3 spells CASSSSATSATF. The CDR3 nucleotides are TGTGCCAGCAGCAGTAGTGCGACTAGCGCAACTTTT. The V gene is TRBV7-2, the J gene TRBJ2-3, with 8 bases aligning to TRBD2. This CDR3 has 12 residues. Per germline, CDR1 SGHTA and CDR2 FQGNSA.

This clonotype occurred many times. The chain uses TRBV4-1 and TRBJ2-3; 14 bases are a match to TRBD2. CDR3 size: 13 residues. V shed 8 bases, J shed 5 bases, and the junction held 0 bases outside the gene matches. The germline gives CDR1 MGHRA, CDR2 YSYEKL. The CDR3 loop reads CASGTSGGDTQYF. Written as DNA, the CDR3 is TGCGCCAGCGGGACTAGCGGGGGAGATACGCAGTATTTT.

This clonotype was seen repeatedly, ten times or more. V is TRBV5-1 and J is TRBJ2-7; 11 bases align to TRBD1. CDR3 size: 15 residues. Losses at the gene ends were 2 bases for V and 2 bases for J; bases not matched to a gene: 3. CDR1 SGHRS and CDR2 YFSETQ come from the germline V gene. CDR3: CASSLRTGGTYEQYF. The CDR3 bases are TGCGCCAGCAGCTTACGGACAGGGGGCACCTACGAGCAGTACTTC.

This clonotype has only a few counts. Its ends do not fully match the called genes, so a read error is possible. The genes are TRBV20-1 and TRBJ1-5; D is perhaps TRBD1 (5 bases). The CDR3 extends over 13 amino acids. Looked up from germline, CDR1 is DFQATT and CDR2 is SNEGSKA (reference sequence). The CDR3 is CSASLGQFQPQNF. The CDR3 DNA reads TGCAGTGCTAGTTTGGGGCAGTTTCAGCCCCAGAATTTT.

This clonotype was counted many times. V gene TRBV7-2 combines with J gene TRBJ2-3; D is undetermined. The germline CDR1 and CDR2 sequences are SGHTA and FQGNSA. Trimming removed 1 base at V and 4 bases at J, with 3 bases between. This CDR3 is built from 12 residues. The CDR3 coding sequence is TGTGCCAGCAGCTTAGTTCCAGATACGCAGTATTTT. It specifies CASSLVPDTQYF.

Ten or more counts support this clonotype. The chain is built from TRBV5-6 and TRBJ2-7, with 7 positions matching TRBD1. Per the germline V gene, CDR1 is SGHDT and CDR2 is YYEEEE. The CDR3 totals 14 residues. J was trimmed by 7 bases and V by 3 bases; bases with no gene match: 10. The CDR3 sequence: CASSSRTGPWEQYF. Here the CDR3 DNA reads TGTGCCAGCAGCTCCAGGACAGGCCCCTGGGAGCAGTACTTC.

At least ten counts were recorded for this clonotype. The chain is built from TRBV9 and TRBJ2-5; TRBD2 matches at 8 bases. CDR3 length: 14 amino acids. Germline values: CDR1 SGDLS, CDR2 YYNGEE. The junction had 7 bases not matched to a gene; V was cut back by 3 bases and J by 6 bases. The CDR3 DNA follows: TGTGCCAGCAGCGGTACGGGGGGGGAAAAGACCCAGTACTTC. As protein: CASSGTGGEKTQYF.

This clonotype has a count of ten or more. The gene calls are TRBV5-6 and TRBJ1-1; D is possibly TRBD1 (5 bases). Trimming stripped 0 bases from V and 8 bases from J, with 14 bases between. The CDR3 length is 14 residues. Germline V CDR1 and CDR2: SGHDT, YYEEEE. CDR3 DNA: TGTGCCAGCAGCTTGGCCTTCGGGGGACCGGAAGCTTTCTTT. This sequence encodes CASSLAFGGPEAFF.

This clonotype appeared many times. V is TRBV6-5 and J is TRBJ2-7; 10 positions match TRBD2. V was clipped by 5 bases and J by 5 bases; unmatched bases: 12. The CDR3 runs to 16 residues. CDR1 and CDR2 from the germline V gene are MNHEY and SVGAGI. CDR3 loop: CASSPIGASGSDEQYF. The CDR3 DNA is TGTGCCAGCAGTCCAATAGGGGCTAGCGGGAGTGACGAGCAGTACTTC.

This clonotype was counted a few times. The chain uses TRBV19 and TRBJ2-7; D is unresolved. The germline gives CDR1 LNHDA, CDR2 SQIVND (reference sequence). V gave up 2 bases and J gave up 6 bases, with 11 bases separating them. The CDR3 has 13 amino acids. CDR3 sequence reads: CASSIRLITEQYF. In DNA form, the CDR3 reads TGTGCCAGTAGTATACGGCTCATTACCGAGCAGTACTTC.

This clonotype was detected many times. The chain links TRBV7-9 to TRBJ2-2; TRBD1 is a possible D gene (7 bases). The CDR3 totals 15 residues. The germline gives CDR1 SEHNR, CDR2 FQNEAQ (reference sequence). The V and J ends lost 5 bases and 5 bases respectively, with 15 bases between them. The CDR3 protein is CASSQVRGETGELFF. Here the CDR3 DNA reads TGTGCCAGCAGCCAAGTCAGGGGGGAGACCGGGGAGCTGTTTTTT.

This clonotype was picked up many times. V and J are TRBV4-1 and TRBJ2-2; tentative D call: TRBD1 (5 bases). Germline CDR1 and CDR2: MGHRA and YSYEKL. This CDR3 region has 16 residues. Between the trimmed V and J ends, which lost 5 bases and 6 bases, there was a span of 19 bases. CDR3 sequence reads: CASSGRTRDKAGELFF. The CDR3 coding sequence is TGCGCCAGCAGCGGACGGACCAGGGATAAGGCCGGGGAGCTGTTTTTT.

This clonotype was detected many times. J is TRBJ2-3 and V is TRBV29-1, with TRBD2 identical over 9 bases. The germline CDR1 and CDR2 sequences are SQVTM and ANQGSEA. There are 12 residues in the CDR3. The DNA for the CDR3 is TGCAGTTATAGCGGGAGAGCAGATACGCAGTATTTT. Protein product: CSYSGRADTQYF.

The CDR3 here is CASSLTGLRRVTEAFF. In DNA form, the CDR3 reads TGTGCCAGCAGTTTAACAGGGTTAAGAAGAGTTACTGAAGCTTTCTTT. V and J are TRBV28 and TRBJ1-1; a weak D match, TRBD1 (6 bases). With 2 bases removed from V and 5 bases from J, the gap between germline ends came to 18 bases. Germline CDR1 reads MDHEN; CDR2 reads SYDVKM. This CDR3 region has 16 residues. The whole variable domain, remainder taken from reference TRBV28 and TRBJ1-1, is DVKVTQSSRYLVKRTGEKVFLECVQDMDHENMFWYRQDPGLGLRLIYFSYDVKMKEKGDIPEGYSVSREKKERFSLILESASTNQTSMYLCASSLTGLRRVTEAFFGQGTRLTVV.

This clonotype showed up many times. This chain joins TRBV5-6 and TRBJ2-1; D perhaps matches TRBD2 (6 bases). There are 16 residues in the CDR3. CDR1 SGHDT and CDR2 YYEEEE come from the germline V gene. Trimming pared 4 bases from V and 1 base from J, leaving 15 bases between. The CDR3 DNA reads TGTGCCAGCAGCCAAATCCGGGACTTGTCCTACAATGAGCAGTTCTTC. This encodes CASSQIRDLSYNEQFF.

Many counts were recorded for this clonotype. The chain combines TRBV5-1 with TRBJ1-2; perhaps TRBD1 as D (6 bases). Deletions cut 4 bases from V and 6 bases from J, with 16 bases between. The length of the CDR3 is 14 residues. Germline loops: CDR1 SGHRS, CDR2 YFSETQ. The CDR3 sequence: CASSRGHGPDGYTF. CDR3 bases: TGCGCCAGCAGCAGGGGACACGGCCCCGATGGCTACACCTTC.

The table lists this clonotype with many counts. The CDR3 sequence: CASSLGGSGELFF. CDR3 DNA: TGTGCCAGCAGTTTAGGGGGGAGCGGGGAGCTGTTTTTT. The chain recombines TRBV28 with TRBJ2-2; D is perhaps TRBD2 (6 bases). V was clipped by 2 bases and J by 7 bases, with 8 bases between them. This CDR3 is built from 13 residues. CDR1 and CDR2 from the germline V gene are MDHEN and SYDVKM.

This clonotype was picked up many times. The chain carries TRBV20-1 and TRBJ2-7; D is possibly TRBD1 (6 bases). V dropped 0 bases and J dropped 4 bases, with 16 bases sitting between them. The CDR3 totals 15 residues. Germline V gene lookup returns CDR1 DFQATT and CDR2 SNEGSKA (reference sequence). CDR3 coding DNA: TGCAGTGCTAGAGATATGAGTCAGGGGCCTTACGAGCAGTACTTC. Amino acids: CSARDMSQGPYEQYF.

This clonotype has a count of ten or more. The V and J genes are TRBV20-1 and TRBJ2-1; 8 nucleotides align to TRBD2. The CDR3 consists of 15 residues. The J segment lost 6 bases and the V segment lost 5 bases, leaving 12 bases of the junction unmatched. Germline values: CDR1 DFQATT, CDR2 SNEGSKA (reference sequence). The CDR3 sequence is CSAPPTSVTVNEQFF. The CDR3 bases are TGCAGTGCTCCACCGACTAGCGTTACCGTCAATGAGCAGTTCTTC.

DNA of the CDR3: TGTGCCAGCAGCTTATTCGAGCGCAGGGGGCGGGCTGAAGCTTTCTTT. Amino acids: CASSLFERRGRAEAFF. The V call is TRBV7-9, the J call TRBJ1-1; 8 nucleotides line up with TRBD1. There are 16 residues in the CDR3. With V trimmed by 2 bases and J by 6 bases, 11 bases remained unmatched. The germline CDR1 and CDR2 sequences are SEHNR and FQNEAQ (reference sequence).

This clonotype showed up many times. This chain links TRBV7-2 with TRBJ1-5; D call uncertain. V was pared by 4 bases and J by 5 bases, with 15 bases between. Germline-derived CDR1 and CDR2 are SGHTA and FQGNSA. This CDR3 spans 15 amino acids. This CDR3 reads CASSSLGMADQPQHF. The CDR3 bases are TGTGCCAGCAGCTCTTTAGGGATGGCGGATCAGCCCCAGCATTTT.

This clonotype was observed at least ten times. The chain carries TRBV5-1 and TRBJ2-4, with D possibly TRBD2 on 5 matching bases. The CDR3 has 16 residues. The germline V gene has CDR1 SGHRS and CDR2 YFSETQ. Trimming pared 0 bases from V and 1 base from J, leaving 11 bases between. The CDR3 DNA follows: TGCGCCAGCAGCTTGGTGGGAGAGACGGCCAAAAACATTCAGTACTTC. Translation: CASSLVGETAKNIQYF. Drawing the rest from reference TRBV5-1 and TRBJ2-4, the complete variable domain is KAGVTQTPRYLIKTRGQQVTLSCSPISGHRSVSWYQQTPGQGLQFLFEYFSETQRNKGNFPGRFSGRQFSNSRSEMNVSTLELGDSALYLCASSLVGETAKNIQYFGAGTRLSVL.

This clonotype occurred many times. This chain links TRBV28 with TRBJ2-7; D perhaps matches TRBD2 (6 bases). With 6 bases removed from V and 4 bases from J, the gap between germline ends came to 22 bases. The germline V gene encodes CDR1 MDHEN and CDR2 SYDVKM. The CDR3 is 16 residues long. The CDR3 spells CASSAAGTPVGYEQYF. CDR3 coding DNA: TGTGCCAGCAGCGCGGCCGGGACTCCCGTAGGGTACGAGCAGTACTTC.

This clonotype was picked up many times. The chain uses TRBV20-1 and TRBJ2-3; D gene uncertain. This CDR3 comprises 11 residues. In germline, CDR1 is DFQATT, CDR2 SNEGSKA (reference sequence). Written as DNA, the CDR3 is TGCGGGGTTTGGTTGTCAGATACGCAGTATTTT. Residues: CGVWLSDTQYF.

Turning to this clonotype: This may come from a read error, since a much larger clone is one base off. The CDR3 is CSVGGEIEEQYF. The DNA for the CDR3 is TGCAGCGTTGGGGGAGAGATCGAAGAGCAGTACTTC. V usage is TRBV29-1 and J usage is TRBJ2-7; perhaps TRBD2 as D (5 bases). From germline, CDR1 is SQVTM and CDR2 ANQGSEA. This CDR3 region has 12 residues. Trimming stripped 4 bases from V and 7 bases from J, with 14 bases between.